This T cell receptor beta chain was captured in a study of control samples from healthy donors and cancer patients. Clones were read by immunoSEQ multiplex PCR, and TCRdb kept only the in-frame ones, dropping some. The sample carries roughly 100,000 clones, 80% to 90% recorded once. The length of the CDR3 is 16 residues. The germline V gene has CDR1 SGHDT and CDR2 YYEEEE. The V end was cut by 3 bases, the J end by 3 bases, with 19 bases between. The sequence was collected from a woman aged 45-60 years in good health. The rearrangement uses TRBV5-6 and TRBJ2-7; D gene ambiguous. The specimen sequenced was blood. The CDR3 sequence: CASSSDVADGVYEQYF. Written as DNA, the CDR3 is TGTGCCAGCAGCTCGGATGTTGCCGATGGGGTCTACGAGCAGTACTTC.